What follows describes a single T cell receptor beta chain. What it binds is unknown. This CDR3 contains 13 residues. The ends were cut back, 4 bases at V and 2 bases at J, with 9 bases in the middle. Germline values: CDR1 SNHLY, CDR2 FYNNEI. This entry belongs to a study of human T cells and chemical hapten exposure. For the study at large: Small differences in pooled library volume mainly drove the variation in TCR yields per sample. Study conclusions and caveats: The immune response of these alopecia patients might not match healthy individuals'.

As to time point: patch test 2, 6 weeks after DPC sensitization. Treatment of the sample: therapeutic diphenylcyclopropenone sensitization with weekly scalp DPC. Individual cDNA molecules in this library carried unique molecular identifiers. TCRdb re-derived calls from the RACE reads in MiXCR, one entry per CDR3 protein. The table has more than 75,000 distinct CDR3 sequences, roughly 10% seen once. This chain links TRBV2 with TRBJ2-7; unclear D gene. Sequencing was performed on whole blood, taken in connection with sensitization to the hapten diphenylcyclopropenone (DPC). The sequence was obtained from a woman aged 30 to 39 with alopecia areata. Some clones in this sample may be carry-over from other donors' samples. The CDR3 protein is CASSADPTYEQYF. The CDR3 coding sequence is TGTGCCAGCAGTGCAGACCCGACCTACGAGCAGTACTTC. The whole variable domain, remainder taken from reference TRBV2 and TRBJ2-7, is EPEVTQTPSHQVTQMGQEVILRCVPISNHLYFYWYRQILGQKVEFLVSFYNNEISEKSEIFDDQFSVERPDGSNFTLKIRSTKLEDSAMYFCASSADPTYEQYFGPGTRLTVT.